These T cell receptor beta chains were read from a single sample in a study of beta chain features in type 1 diabetes. Produced via immunoSEQ multiplex PCR; TCRdb's table is partial and in-frame only. The table has 600,000 or so clones, 12% seen once; the top ten hold roughly 0.11%. Sequencing input: naive CD4+ T cells from blood. The receptors were sampled from a man younger than 40 with type 1 diabetes. Each CDR3 is given with its conserved first and last residue. D genes are given only for firm matches. A clone size is listed for some rows: how often the clone was seen (once, few, many), or a class if it is expanded.

V gene: TRBV19
CDR3 length: 13
J gene: TRBJ1-2
D gene: -
clone size: -
CDR3 protein: CASSTDGQDGYTF
CDR3 DNA: TGTGCCAGTAGTACCGATGGGCAGGATGGCTACACCTTC

V gene: TRBV4-1
CDR3 length: 17
J gene: TRBJ2-1
D gene: TRBD1
clone size: -
CDR3 protein: CASSRGTGEGSYNEQFF
CDR3 DNA: TGCGCCAGCAGCCGGGGGACAGGGGAAGGCTCCTACAATGAGCAGTTCTTC

V gene: TRBV7-2
CDR3 length: 15
J gene: TRBJ2-5
D gene: -
clone size: few
CDR3 protein: CASSPWTARGETQYF
CDR3 DNA: TGTGCCAGCAGCCCATGGACCGCCCGAGGGGAGACCCAGTACTTC

V gene: TRBV10-3
CDR3 length: 13
J gene: TRBJ2-3
D gene: -
clone size: -
CDR3 protein: CATTGANTDTQYF
CDR3 DNA: TGTGCCACCACCGGGGCGAACACAGATACGCAGTATTTT

V gene: TRBV29-1
CDR3 length: 15
J gene: TRBJ2-1
D gene: TRBD2
clone size: -
CDR3 protein: CSVTVLAGGDNEQFF
CDR3 DNA: TGCAGCGTCACCGTGCTAGCGGGGGGGGACAATGAGCAGTTCTTC

V gene: TRBV14
CDR3 length: 15
J gene: TRBJ1-2
D gene: TRBD1
clone size: few
CDR3 protein: CASSQGTGNSWSYTF
CDR3 DNA: TGTGCCAGCAGCCAAGGGACAGGGAACTCCTGGAGCTACACCTTC

V gene: TRBV9
CDR3 length: 16
J gene: TRBJ2-7
D gene: TRBD1
clone size: few
CDR3 protein: CASSVGMGQGFGEQYF
CDR3 DNA: TGTGCCAGCAGCGTAGGAATGGGACAGGGGTTCGGCGAGCAGTACTTC

V gene: TRBV11-3
CDR3 length: 18
J gene: TRBJ2-4
D gene: -
clone size: few
CDR3 protein: CASSFRPDPELAKNIQYF
CDR3 DNA: TGTGCCAGCAGCTTCCGTCCGGACCCGGAACTAGCCAAAAACATTCAGTACTTC

V gene: TRBV6-5
CDR3 length: 16
J gene: TRBJ2-4
D gene: -
clone size: -
CDR3 protein: CASSFLLGTAKNIQYF
CDR3 DNA: TGTGCCAGCAGTTTCCTATTAGGGACAGCCAAAAACATTCAGTACTTC

V gene: TRBV5-1
CDR3 length: 14
J gene: TRBJ2-1
D gene: -
clone size: -
CDR3 protein: CASSTDTSYNEQFF
CDR3 DNA: TGCGCCAGCAGCACCGACACCTCCTACAATGAGCAGTTCTTC

V gene: TRBV23-1
CDR3 length: 13
J gene: TRBJ2-7
D gene: TRBD1
clone size: many
CDR3 protein: CASCDRESYEQYF
CDR3 DNA: TGCGCCAGCTGCGACAGGGAAAGCTACGAGCAGTACTTC

V gene: TRBV18
CDR3 length: 14
J gene: TRBJ2-7
D gene: -
clone size: few
CDR3 protein: CASSPNGVDYEQYF
CDR3 DNA: TGTGCCAGCTCACCAAACGGGGTCGACTACGAGCAGTACTTC

V gene: TRBV6-6
CDR3 length: 13
J gene: TRBJ2-3
D gene: -
clone size: -
CDR3 protein: CASSYSGTDTQYF
CDR3 DNA: TGTGCCAGCAGTTACTCTGGTACAGATACGCAGTATTTT

V gene: TRBV7-2
CDR3 length: 15
J gene: TRBJ2-7
D gene: TRBD2
clone size: -
CDR3 protein: CASSSSGGLSYEQYF
CDR3 DNA: TGTGCCAGCAGCTCTAGCGGGGGCCTTTCCTACGAGCAGTACTTC

V gene: TRBV27
CDR3 length: 16
J gene: TRBJ2-3
D gene: TRBD1
clone size: -
CDR3 protein: CASSPWTGNGADTQYF
CDR3 DNA: TGTGCCAGCAGTCCATGGACAGGGAACGGGGCAGATACGCAGTATTTT

V gene: TRBV7-2
CDR3 length: 15
J gene: TRBJ2-5
D gene: -
clone size: few
CDR3 protein: CASSLRRQSQETQYF
CDR3 DNA: TGTGCCAGCAGCTTACGGCGTCAGAGCCAAGAGACCCAGTACTTC

V gene: TRBV10-3
CDR3 length: 15
J gene: TRBJ2-1
D gene: -
clone size: -
CDR3 protein: CAISGARRGPNEQFF
CDR3 DNA: TGTGCCATCAGTGGGGCTAGGAGGGGCCCAAATGAGCAGTTCTTC

V gene: TRBV5-1
CDR3 length: 15
J gene: TRBJ1-3
D gene: -
clone size: -
CDR3 protein: CASSLDRDSGNTIYF
CDR3 DNA: TGCGCCAGCAGCTTGGACCGAGACTCTGGAAACACCATATATTTT

V gene: TRBV18
CDR3 length: 15
J gene: TRBJ2-3
D gene: -
clone size: -
CDR3 protein: CASSPIGDSTDTQYF
CDR3 DNA: TGTGCCAGCTCACCAATCGGAGATAGCACAGATACGCAGTATTTT

V gene: TRBV5-1
CDR3 length: 15
J gene: TRBJ1-5
D gene: -
clone size: few
CDR3 protein: CASSLESGNNQPQHF
CDR3 DNA: TGCGCCAGCAGCCTCGAATCAGGGAACAATCAGCCCCAGCATTTT

V gene: TRBV5-1
CDR3 length: 17
J gene: TRBJ2-1
D gene: TRBD2
clone size: few
CDR3 protein: CASSSAPVAGVENEQFF
CDR3 DNA: TGCGCCAGCAGCTCCGCGCCGGTAGCGGGGGTTGAAAATGAGCAGTTCTTC

V gene: TRBV19
CDR3 length: 15
J gene: TRBJ2-2
D gene: -
clone size: -
CDR3 protein: CASSPEAANTGELFF
CDR3 DNA: TGTGCCAGTAGTCCCGAGGCAGCGAACACCGGGGAGCTGTTTTTT

V gene: TRBV13
CDR3 length: 14
J gene: TRBJ1-2
D gene: -
clone size: few
CDR3 protein: CASSTSFGTYGYTF
CDR3 DNA: TGTGCCAGCAGTACCTCCTTCGGGACCTATGGCTACACCTTC

V gene: TRBV2
CDR3 length: 12
J gene: TRBJ2-7
D gene: -
clone size: -
CDR3 protein: CASNRASGEQYF
CDR3 DNA: TGTGCCAGCAACAGGGCGTCGGGAGAGCAGTACTTC

V gene: TRBV27
CDR3 length: 15
J gene: TRBJ2-7
D gene: TRBD1
clone size: few
CDR3 protein: CASTSWGQGSYEQYF
CDR3 DNA: TGTGCCAGCACAAGTTGGGGACAGGGTTCCTACGAGCAGTACTTC

V gene: TRBV2
CDR3 length: 13
J gene: TRBJ1-6
D gene: -
clone size: -
CDR3 protein: CASIGRYNSPLHF
CDR3 DNA: TGTGCCAGCATCGGCAGGTATAATTCACCCCTCCACTTT

V gene: TRBV29-1
CDR3 length: 12
J gene: TRBJ1-6
D gene: -
clone size: few
CDR3 protein: CSAAGDGSPLHF
CDR3 DNA: TGCAGCGCTGCTGGCGACGGTTCACCCCTCCACTTT

V gene: TRBV11-2
CDR3 length: 17
J gene: TRBJ2-6
D gene: TRBD1
clone size: few
CDR3 protein: CASSLERQGSGANVLTF
CDR3 DNA: TGTGCCAGCAGCTTAGAGCGACAGGGGTCTGGGGCCAACGTCCTGACTTTC

V gene: TRBV30
CDR3 length: 12
J gene: TRBJ1-2
D gene: -
clone size: -
CDR3 protein: CAWSRGDYGYTF
CDR3 DNA: TGTGCCTGGAGTAGGGGGGACTATGGCTACACCTTC

V gene: TRBV29-1
CDR3 length: 13
J gene: TRBJ1-1
D gene: TRBD1
clone size: few
CDR3 protein: CSGGDRMNTEAFF
CDR3 DNA: TGCAGCGGGGGGGACAGGATGAACACTGAAGCTTTCTTT

V gene: TRBV5-1
CDR3 length: 15
J gene: TRBJ2-5
D gene: -
clone size: -
CDR3 protein: CASSNTRGVQETQYF
CDR3 DNA: TGCGCCAGCAGCAACACCAGGGGTGTCCAAGAGACCCAGTACTTC

V gene: TRBV5-1
CDR3 length: 16
J gene: TRBJ2-3
D gene: TRBD1
clone size: -
CDR3 protein: CASSRSDRASTDTQYF
CDR3 DNA: TGCGCCAGCAGCCGATCCGACAGGGCGAGCACAGATACGCAGTATTTT

V gene: TRBV25-1
CDR3 length: 16
J gene: TRBJ2-5
D gene: -
clone size: -
CDR3 protein: CASSYEGGLLGETQYF
CDR3 DNA: TGTGCCAGCAGTTATGAGGGGGGCCTCCTGGGAGAGACCCAGTACTTC

V gene: TRBV6-5
CDR3 length: 14
J gene: TRBJ1-2
D gene: -
clone size: few
CDR3 protein: CASRKQGGSYGYTF
CDR3 DNA: TGTGCCAGCAGGAAACAGGGAGGATCCTATGGCTACACCTTC

V gene: TRBV7-2
CDR3 length: 13
J gene: TRBJ2-3
D gene: -
clone size: -
CDR3 protein: CASSYGNSDTQYF
CDR3 DNA: TGTGCCAGCAGCTACGGGAACTCAGATACGCAGTATTTT

V gene: TRBV19
CDR3 length: 13
J gene: TRBJ1-5
D gene: -
clone size: -
CDR3 protein: CASSNAVGGPQHF
CDR3 DNA: TGTGCCAGTAGTAATGCTGTTGGGGGGCCCCAGCATTTT

V gene: TRBV6-5
CDR3 length: 15
J gene: TRBJ1-2
D gene: TRBD1
clone size: -
CDR3 protein: CASSSSGTGSRGYTF
CDR3 DNA: TGTGCCAGCAGTTCATCCGGGACAGGGAGCAGGGGCTACACCTTC

V gene: TRBV7-2
CDR3 length: 12
J gene: TRBJ2-4
D gene: -
clone size: -
CDR3 protein: CASSLSSDIQYF
CDR3 DNA: TGTGCCAGCAGCTTAAGTTCGGACATTCAGTACTTC

V gene: TRBV10-3
CDR3 length: 15
J gene: TRBJ2-3
D gene: -
clone size: -
CDR3 protein: CAISQDRGITDTQYF
CDR3 DNA: TGTGCCATCAGCCAGGACAGAGGGATCACAGATACGCAGTATTTT

V gene: TRBV28
CDR3 length: 15
J gene: TRBJ2-5
D gene: -
clone size: few
CDR3 protein: CASSSPVGSGETQYF
CDR3 DNA: TGTGCCAGCAGTTCCCCCGTGGGGTCGGGAGAGACCCAGTACTTC

V gene: TRBV2
CDR3 length: 15
J gene: TRBJ2-3
D gene: -
clone size: few
CDR3 protein: CASSRQATSTDTQYF
CDR3 DNA: TGTGCCAGCAGTAGACAGGCAACTAGCACAGATACGCAGTATTTT

V gene: TRBV7-2
CDR3 length: 15
J gene: TRBJ2-1
D gene: TRBD1
clone size: few
CDR3 protein: CASSLAPGTASEQFF
CDR3 DNA: TGTGCCAGCAGCTTAGCGCCCGGGACAGCAAGTGAGCAGTTCTTC

V gene: TRBV19
CDR3 length: 13
J gene: TRBJ1-5
D gene: -
clone size: -
CDR3 protein: CASSMRQNQPQHF
CDR3 DNA: TGTGCCAGTAGTATGAGACAGAATCAGCCCCAGCATTTT

V gene: TRBV6-5
CDR3 length: 15
J gene: TRBJ2-7
D gene: TRBD1
clone size: -
CDR3 protein: CASSSRYRDSYEQYF
CDR3 DNA: TGTGCCAGCAGTTCCCGTTACCGGGACAGCTACGAGCAGTACTTC

V gene: TRBV29-1
CDR3 length: 13
J gene: TRBJ2-7
D gene: -
clone size: few
CDR3 protein: CSVAGRVTYEQYF
CDR3 DNA: TGCAGCGTTGCTGGCAGGGTAACCTACGAGCAGTACTTC

V gene: TRBV6-5
CDR3 length: 14
J gene: TRBJ1-2
D gene: -
clone size: few
CDR3 protein: CASSLGGTDYGYTF
CDR3 DNA: TGTGCCAGCAGCCTAGGTGGGACGGACTATGGCTACACCTTC